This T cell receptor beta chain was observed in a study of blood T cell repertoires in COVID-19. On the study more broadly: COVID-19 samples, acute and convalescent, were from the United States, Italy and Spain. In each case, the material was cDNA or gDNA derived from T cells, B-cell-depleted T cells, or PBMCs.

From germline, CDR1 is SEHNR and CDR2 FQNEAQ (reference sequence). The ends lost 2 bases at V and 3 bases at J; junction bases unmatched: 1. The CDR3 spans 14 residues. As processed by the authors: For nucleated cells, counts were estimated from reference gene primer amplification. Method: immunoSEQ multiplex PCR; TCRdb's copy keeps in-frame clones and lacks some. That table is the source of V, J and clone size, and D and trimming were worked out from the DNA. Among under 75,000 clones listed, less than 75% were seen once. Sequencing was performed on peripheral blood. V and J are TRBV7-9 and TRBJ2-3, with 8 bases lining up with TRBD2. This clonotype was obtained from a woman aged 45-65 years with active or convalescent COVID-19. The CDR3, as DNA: TGTGCCAGCAGCTTAACGGGGGGGACAGATACGCAGTATTTT. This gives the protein CASSLTGGTDTQYF.